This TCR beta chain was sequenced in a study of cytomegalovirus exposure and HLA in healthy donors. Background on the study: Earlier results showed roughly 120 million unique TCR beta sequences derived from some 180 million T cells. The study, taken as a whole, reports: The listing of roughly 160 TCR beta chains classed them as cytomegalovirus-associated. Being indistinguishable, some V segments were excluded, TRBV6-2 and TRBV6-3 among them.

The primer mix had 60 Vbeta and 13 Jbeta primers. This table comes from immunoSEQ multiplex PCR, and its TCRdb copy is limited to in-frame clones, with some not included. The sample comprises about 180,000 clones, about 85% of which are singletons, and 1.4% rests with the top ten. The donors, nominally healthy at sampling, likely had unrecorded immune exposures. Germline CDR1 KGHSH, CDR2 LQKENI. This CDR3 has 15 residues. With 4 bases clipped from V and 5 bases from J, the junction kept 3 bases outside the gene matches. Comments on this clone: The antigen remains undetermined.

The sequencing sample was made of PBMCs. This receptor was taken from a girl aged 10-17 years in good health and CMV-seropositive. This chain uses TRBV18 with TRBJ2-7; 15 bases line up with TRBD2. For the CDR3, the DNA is TGTGCCAGCTCACGGACTAGCGGGAGGGGGGACGAGCAGTACTTC. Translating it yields CASSRTSGRGDEQYF. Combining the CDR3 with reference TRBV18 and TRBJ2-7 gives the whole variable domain NAGVMQNPRHLVRRRGQEARLRCSPMKGHSHVYWYRQLPEEGLKFMVYLQKENIIDESGMPKERFSAEFPKEGPSILRIQQVVRGDSAAYFCASSRTSGRGDEQYFGPGTRLTVT.